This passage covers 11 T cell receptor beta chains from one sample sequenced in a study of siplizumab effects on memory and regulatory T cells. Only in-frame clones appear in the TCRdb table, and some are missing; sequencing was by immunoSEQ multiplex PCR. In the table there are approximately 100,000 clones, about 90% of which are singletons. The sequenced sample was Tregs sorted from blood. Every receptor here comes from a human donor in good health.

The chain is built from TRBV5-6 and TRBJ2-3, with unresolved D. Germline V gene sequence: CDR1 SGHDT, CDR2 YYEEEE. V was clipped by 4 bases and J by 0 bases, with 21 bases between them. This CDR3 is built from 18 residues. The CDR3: CASSLQHSRAPSTDTQYF. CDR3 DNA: TGTGCCAGCAGCCTGCAGCATTCCCGGGCCCCTAGCACAGATACGCAGTATTTT.

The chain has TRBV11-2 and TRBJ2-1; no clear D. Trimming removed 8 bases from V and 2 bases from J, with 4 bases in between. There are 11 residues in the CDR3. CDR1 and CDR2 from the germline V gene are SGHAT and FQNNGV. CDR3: CASATYNEQFF. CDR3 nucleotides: TGTGCCAGCGCCACCTACAATGAGCAGTTCTTC.

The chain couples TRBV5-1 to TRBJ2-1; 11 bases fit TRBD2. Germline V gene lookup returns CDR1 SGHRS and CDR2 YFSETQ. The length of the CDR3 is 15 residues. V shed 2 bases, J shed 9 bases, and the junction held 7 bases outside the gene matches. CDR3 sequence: CASSLLLAGEREQFF. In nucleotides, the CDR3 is TGCGCCAGCAGCTTATTACTAGCGGGAGAACGTGAGCAGTTCTTC.

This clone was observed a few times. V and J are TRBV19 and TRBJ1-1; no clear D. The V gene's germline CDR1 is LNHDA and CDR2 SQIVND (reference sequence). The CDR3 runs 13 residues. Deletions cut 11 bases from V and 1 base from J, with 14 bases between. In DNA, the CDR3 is TGTGCCTCCGACCAGAGGGAGAACACTGAAGCTTTCTTT. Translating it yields CASDQRENTEAFF. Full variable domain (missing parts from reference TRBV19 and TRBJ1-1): DGGITQSPKYLFRKEGQNVTLSCEQNLNHDAMYWYRQDPGQGLRLIYYSQIVNDFQKGDIAEGYSVSREKKESFPLTVTSAQKNPTAFYLCASDQRENTEAFFGQGTRLTVV.

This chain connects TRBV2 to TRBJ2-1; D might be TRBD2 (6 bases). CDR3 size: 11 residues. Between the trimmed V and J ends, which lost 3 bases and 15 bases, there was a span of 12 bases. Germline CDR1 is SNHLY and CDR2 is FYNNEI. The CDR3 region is CASSESGRLFF. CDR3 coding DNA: TGTGCCAGCAGTGAGTCCGGGAGACTGTTCTTC.

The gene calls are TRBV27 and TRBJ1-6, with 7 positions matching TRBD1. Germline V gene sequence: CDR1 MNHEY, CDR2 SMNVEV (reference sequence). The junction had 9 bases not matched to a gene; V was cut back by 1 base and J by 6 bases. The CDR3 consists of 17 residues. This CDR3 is CASSLWFMGQINSPLHF. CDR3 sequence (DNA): TGTGCCAGCAGTTTATGGTTTATGGGACAGATTAATTCACCCCTCCACTTT.

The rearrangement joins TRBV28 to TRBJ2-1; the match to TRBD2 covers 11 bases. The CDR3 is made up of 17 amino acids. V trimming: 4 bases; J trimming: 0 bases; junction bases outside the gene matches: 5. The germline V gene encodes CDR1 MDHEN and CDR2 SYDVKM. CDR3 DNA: TGTGCCAGCAGTTCACTAGCGGGAGCCTACTCCTACAATGAGCAGTTCTTC. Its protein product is CASSSLAGAYSYNEQFF.

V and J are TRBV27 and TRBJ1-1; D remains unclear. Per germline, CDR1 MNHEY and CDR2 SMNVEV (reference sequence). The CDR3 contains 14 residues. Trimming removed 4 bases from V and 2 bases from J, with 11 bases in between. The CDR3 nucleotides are TGTGCCAGCAGTTCCACACAGAAAAACACTGAAGCTTTCTTT. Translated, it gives CASSSTQKNTEAFF.

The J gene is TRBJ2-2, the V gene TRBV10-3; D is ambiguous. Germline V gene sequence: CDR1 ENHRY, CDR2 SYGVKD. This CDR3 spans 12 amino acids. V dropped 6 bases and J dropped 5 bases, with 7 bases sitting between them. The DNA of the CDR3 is TGTGCCATCAGGGACCGGACCGGGGAGCTGTTTTTT. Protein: CAIRDRTGELFF.

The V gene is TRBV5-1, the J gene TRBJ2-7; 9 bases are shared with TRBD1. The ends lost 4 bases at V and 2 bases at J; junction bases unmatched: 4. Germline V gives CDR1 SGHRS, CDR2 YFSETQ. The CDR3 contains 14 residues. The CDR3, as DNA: TGCGCCAGCAGCATGACAGGGGGTACCTACGAGCAGTACTTC. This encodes CASSMTGGTYEQYF.

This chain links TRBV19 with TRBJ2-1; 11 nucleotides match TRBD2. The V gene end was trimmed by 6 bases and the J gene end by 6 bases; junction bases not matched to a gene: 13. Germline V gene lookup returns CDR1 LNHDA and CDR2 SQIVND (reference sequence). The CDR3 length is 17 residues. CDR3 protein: CASRKTELAGVPNEQFF. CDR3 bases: TGTGCCAGTAGGAAGACGGAACTAGCGGGAGTCCCCAATGAGCAGTTCTTC.